These 16 T cell receptor beta chains share one sample of origin, sequenced in a study of T cell responses to AZD1222 COVID-19 vaccine. Produced via immunoSEQ multiplex PCR; TCRdb's table is partial and in-frame only. In the table there are some 140,000 clones, around 90% of which are singletons. The material sequenced was peripheral blood, taken on day 0 of AZD1222 vaccination. These receptors were obtained from an adult in good health.

In this sample, this clone turned up once. The chain has TRBV28 and TRBJ1-1; no reliable D call. Germline assignment: CDR1 MDHEN and CDR2 SYDVKM. V shed 2 bases and J shed 5 bases, with 6 bases lying between them. The CDR3 covers 12 residues. The CDR3 coding sequence is TGTGCCAGCAGTTTAACATGGACTGAAGCTTTCTTT. It encodes CASSLTWTEAFF.

This rearrangement joins TRBV3-1 (or the pseudogene TRBV3-2) to TRBJ1-2; D gene unclear. Germline assignment: CDR1 LGHDT and CDR2 YNNKEL (reference sequence). The CDR3 runs to 12 residues. The germline V and J ends were trimmed by 0 bases and 8 bases, with 7 bases remaining between them. The CDR3 region is CASSQDSGGYTF. The CDR3 DNA sequence: TGTGCCAGCAGCCAAGATTCGGGGGGCTACACCTTC.

V and J are TRBV11-1 and TRBJ2-7, with 7 bases lining up with TRBD2. The CDR3 extends over 13 amino acids. With 5 bases clipped from V and 0 bases from J, the junction kept 1 base outside the gene matches. Germline CDR1 SGHAT, CDR2 FQDESV (reference sequence). For the CDR3, the DNA is TGTGCCAGCAGCGGGGACTACTCCTACGAGCAGTACTTC. Translating it yields CASSGDYSYEQYF.

The J gene is TRBJ2-1, the V gene TRBV7-2, with D tentatively TRBD2 (6 bases). Trimming removed 5 bases at V and 4 bases at J, with 15 bases between. The CDR3 spans 15 residues. The V gene's germline CDR1 is SGHTA and CDR2 FQGNSA. The CDR3 bases are TGTGCCAGCAGCGACGGGAGCAACACTTACAATGAGCAGTTCTTC. It translates to CASSDGSNTYNEQFF.

V is TRBV30 and J is TRBJ1-1, with 7 bases identical to TRBD1. Germline CDR1 GTSNPN, CDR2 SVGIG (reference sequence). The CDR3 has 14 residues. Trimming took 3 bases from V and 0 from J; bases not matched to a gene: 4. This CDR3 is CAWSQDRVNTEAFF. The CDR3 nucleotides are TGTGCCTGGAGCCAAGACAGGGTGAACACTGAAGCTTTCTTT.

The chain carries TRBV3-1 (or the pseudogene TRBV3-2) and TRBJ1-2; D gene ambiguous. V was cut by 6 bases and J by 0 bases, with 14 bases left in between. Germline V lookup: CDR1 LGHDT, CDR2 YNNKEL (reference sequence). The length of the CDR3 is 15 residues. The CDR3 DNA reads as TGTGCCAGCAGTCACATCCGACTTGCTAACTATGGCTACACCTTC. Its translation is CASSHIRLANYGYTF.

This clone showed up just once. The V gene is TRBV6-5, the J gene TRBJ2-1; 7 nucleotides align to TRBD2. Germline V gene lookup returns CDR1 MNHEY and CDR2 SVGAGI. The V segment lost 8 bases and the J segment 10 bases; nucleotides outside the gene matches: 8. The CDR3 is made up of 12 amino acids. The CDR3 nucleotides read TGTGCCAGCGCGGCCGGGCGGGGGGAGCAGTTCTTC. It codes for CASAAGRGEQFF.

The chain recombines TRBV20-1 with TRBJ1-5; a weak D match, TRBD1 (5 bases). Germline loops: CDR1 DFQATT, CDR2 SNEGSKA (reference sequence). V lost 3 bases and J lost 6, with 15 bases in between. The CDR3 is 14 amino acids. The DNA for the CDR3 is TGCAGTGCTAGTCCCAGAGGGGCGGGTCAGCCCCAGCATTTT. It is translated as CSASPRGAGQPQHF.

The chain is built from TRBV5-5 and TRBJ1-6; D remains ambiguous. With 1 base removed from V and 5 bases from J, the gap between germline ends came to 4 bases. Germline values: CDR1 SGHKS, CDR2 YYEKEE (reference sequence). The CDR3 covers 13 residues. CDR3 region: CASSLKDNSPLHF. Here the CDR3 DNA reads TGTGCCAGCAGCTTGAAGGATAATTCACCCCTCCACTTT.

V gene TRBV7-9 combines with J gene TRBJ1-6; D not resolved. The V and J ends lost 1 base and 8 bases respectively, with 6 bases between them. This CDR3 spans 13 amino acids. Germline CDR1 reads SEHNR; CDR2 reads FQNEAQ (reference sequence). In DNA form, the CDR3 reads TGTGCCAGCAGCTTAGACGGGGATTCACCCCTCCACTTT. It specifies CASSLDGDSPLHF.

The chain recombines TRBV19 with TRBJ2-3; 10 nucleotides line up with TRBD2. The germline gives CDR1 LNHDA, CDR2 SQIVND (reference sequence). Trimming at V came to 6 bases and at J to 4 bases, leaving 7 bases not matched to a gene. The CDR3 totals 15 residues. This CDR3 reads CASSLGLAGADTQYF. DNA of the CDR3: TGTGCCAGTAGCCTGGGGCTAGCGGGGGCAGATACGCAGTATTTT.

This chain connects TRBV5-5 to TRBJ2-3; TRBD2 aligns across 8 bases. Germline assignment: CDR1 SGHKS and CDR2 YYEKEE (reference sequence). The CDR3 is 15 amino acids. J lost 4 bases, V lost 3 bases, and 7 bases had no gene match. CDR3 residues: CASSSGLVTADTQYF. In DNA, the CDR3 is TGTGCCAGCAGCTCGGGACTAGTCACCGCAGATACGCAGTATTTT.

This chain connects TRBV19 to TRBJ2-1, with 10 bases that match TRBD2. Germline trimming cut 8 bases from V and 4 bases from J; bases unmatched to any gene: 2. The CDR3 runs 13 residues. The germline V gene encodes CDR1 LNHDA and CDR2 SQIVND (reference sequence). The CDR3 loop reads CASRLAGYNEQFF. The CDR3 DNA follows: TGTGCCAGTCGACTAGCGGGTTACAATGAGCAGTTCTTC.

The J gene is TRBJ2-1, the V gene TRBV5-1; TRBD2 agrees at 11 bases. The V segment lost 6 bases and the J segment 7 bases; nucleotides outside the gene matches: 15. CDR3 length equals 17 residues. CDR1 and CDR2 from the germline V gene are SGHRS and YFSETQ. Here the CDR3 reads CASTGLAEPLPGNEQFF. The CDR3 region has the DNA TGCGCCAGCACGGGACTAGCGGAACCACTACCTGGGAATGAGCAGTTCTTC.

The chain joins TRBV6-5 to TRBJ1-3; D gene unclear. CDR3 length: 14 residues. Trimming took off 2 bases at V and 1 base at J, with 6 bases between the two ends. Germline CDR1 MNHEY, CDR2 SVGAGI. CDR3 in amino acids: CASSYDSSGNTIYF. In nucleotides, the CDR3 is TGTGCCAGCAGTTACGACTCGTCTGGAAACACCATATATTTT.

J is TRBJ1-1 and V is TRBV7-2; D not resolved. CDR1 is SGHTA and CDR2 is FQGNSA in the germline V gene. V was cut by 5 bases and J by 1 base, with 11 bases left in between. This CDR3 has 14 residues. CDR3 DNA sequence: TGTGCCAGCAGCCTACAGAGGGAGAACACTGAAGCTTTCTTT. It yields the protein CASSLQRENTEAFF.